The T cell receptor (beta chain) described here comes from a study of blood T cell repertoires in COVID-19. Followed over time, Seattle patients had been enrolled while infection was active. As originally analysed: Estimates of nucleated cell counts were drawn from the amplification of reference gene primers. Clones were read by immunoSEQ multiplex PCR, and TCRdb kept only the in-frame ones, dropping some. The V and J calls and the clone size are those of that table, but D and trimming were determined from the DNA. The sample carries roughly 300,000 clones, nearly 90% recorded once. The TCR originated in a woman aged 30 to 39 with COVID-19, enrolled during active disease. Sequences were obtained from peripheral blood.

CDR3 sequence reads: CASSFRLAGEQYF. The CDR3 bases are TGTGCCAGCAGCTTCCGACTAGCGGGCGAGCAGTACTTC. V and J are TRBV5-4 and TRBJ2-7, with TRBD2 identical over 10 bases. V shed 2 bases and J 6 bases; nucleotides not matched to a gene: 2. Germline values: CDR1 SGHNT, CDR2 YYREEE (reference sequence). This CDR3 comprises 13 residues.